The 26 T cell receptor beta chains in this list originate from one sample, sequenced in a study of cytomegalovirus exposure and HLA in healthy donors. A multiplex PCR was run with 60 Vbeta primers and 13 Jbeta primers. The method was immunoSEQ multiplex PCR; TCRdb's version includes in-frame clones alone and lacks a portion of them. Of about 140,000 clones listed, over 70% are singletons. The sample consisted of PBMCs. The source of these receptors is a man aged 40-55 years in good health and CMV-seronegative.

The chain couples TRBV4-1 to TRBJ2-7; 8 bases fit TRBD1. The CDR3 covers 16 residues. CDR1 and CDR2 from the germline V gene are MGHRA and YSYEKL. V trimming: 1 base; J trimming: 2 bases; junction bases outside the gene matches: 7. CDR3 amino acids: CASSQVQGQGPYEQYF. DNA of the CDR3: TGCGCCAGCAGCCAAGTCCAAGGACAGGGCCCCTACGAGCAGTACTTC.

V and J are TRBV4-2 and TRBJ2-7; possibly TRBD2 for D (6 bases). With 1 base removed from V and 4 bases from J, the gap between germline ends came to 20 bases. The CDR3 contains 17 residues. Germline lookup yields CDR1 LGHNA and CDR2 YNFKEQ. CDR3: CASSQGGTEKGSYEQYF. Written as DNA, the CDR3 is TGTGCCAGCAGCCAAGGAGGGACTGAGAAAGGTTCGTACGAGCAGTACTTC.

The chain carries TRBV28 and TRBJ1-1, with a weak D call TRBD1 (5 bases). The CDR3 spans 15 residues. The ends were cut back, 5 bases at V and 4 bases at J, with 17 bases in the middle. CDR1 and CDR2 from the germline V gene are MDHEN and SYDVKM. This CDR3 reads CASSPTGVRATEAFF. In DNA form, the CDR3 reads TGTGCCAGCAGTCCCACGGGGGTTAGGGCCACTGAAGCTTTCTTT.

The chain has TRBV9 and TRBJ2-2; 7 bases are shared with TRBD1. CDR1 and CDR2 (germline): SGDLS, YYNGEE. The CDR3 runs 15 residues. Unmatched junction bases numbered 6, after V lost 0 bases and J lost 7 bases. This chain's CDR3 is CASSVDQGDVGELFF. The CDR3 nucleotides are TGTGCCAGCAGCGTAGATCAGGGGGATGTCGGGGAGCTGTTTTTT. The whole variable domain, remainder taken from reference TRBV9 and TRBJ2-2, is DSGVTQTPKHLITATGQRVTLRCSPRSGDLSVYWYQQSLDQGLQFLIQYYNGEERAKGNILERFSAQQFPDLHSELNLSSLELGDSALYFCASSVDQGDVGELFFGEGSRLTVL.

The chain recombines TRBV11-3 with TRBJ1-6; D unresolved. The germline V gene has CDR1 SGHNT and CDR2 YENEEA. There are 15 residues in the CDR3. Trimming took off 5 bases at V and 4 bases at J, with 12 bases between the two ends. In DNA, the CDR3 is TGTGCCAGCAGCGCGACGCAGGATTATAATTCACCCCTCCACTTT. Residues: CASSATQDYNSPLHF.

This chain joins TRBV5-1 and TRBJ2-5; D is uncertain. Trimming pared 0 bases from V and 5 bases from J, leaving 8 bases between. The CDR3 consists of 13 residues. Germline CDR1 reads SGHRS; CDR2 reads YFSETQ. The CDR3 here is CASSLAGSETQYF. The CDR3 DNA is TGCGCCAGCAGCTTGGCGGGTTCGGAGACCCAGTACTTC.

On this clone: Other nucleotide sequences in the sample specify the same CDR3. The chain combines TRBV6-5 with TRBJ1-2; no reliable D call. The germline V and J ends were trimmed by 7 bases and 7 bases, with 16 bases remaining between them. There are 13 residues in the CDR3. Germline V gene sequence: CDR1 MNHEY, CDR2 SVGAGI. The CDR3 spells CASTPSGASGYTF. In DNA, the CDR3 is TGTGCCAGCACCCCAAGCGGTGCTAGTGGCTACACCTTC.

This chain joins TRBV15 and TRBJ2-7; 11 bases map to TRBD2. V shed 3 bases, J shed 2 bases, and the junction held 3 bases outside the gene matches. Germline values: CDR1 LNHNV, CDR2 YYDKDF (reference sequence). This CDR3 spans 15 amino acids. The CDR3 DNA follows: TGTGCCACCAGCAGTACTAGCGGGAGTACCTACGAGCAGTACTTC. This translates into CATSSTSGSTYEQYF.

The chain combines TRBV19 with TRBJ1-5; 9 positions match TRBD1. Germline V lookup: CDR1 LNHDA, CDR2 SQIVND (reference sequence). V lost 11 bases, J lost 2 bases, and 13 bases stayed unmatched. CDR3 length: 16 amino acids. Here the CDR3 DNA reads TGTGCCGGGGGCGGACAGGGGTTGAGGGGCAATCAGCCCCAGCATTTT. Translation: CAGGGQGLRGNQPQHF.

The chain combines TRBV9 with TRBJ1-1, with a tentative D call TRBD1 (6 bases). Germline values: CDR1 SGDLS, CDR2 YYNGEE. The CDR3 spans 15 residues. Trimming removed 5 bases from V and 0 bases from J, with 14 bases in between. The CDR3 region has the DNA TGTGCCAGCAGACCAGGACAGACCATGAACACTGAAGCTTTCTTT. The encoded protein is CASRPGQTMNTEAFF.

The J gene is TRBJ2-3, the V gene TRBV9; 10 bases align to TRBD2. From germline, CDR1 is SGDLS and CDR2 YYNGEE. The CDR3 is 14 amino acids. The trim removed 4 bases at V and 11 bases at J, leaving 10 bases unmatched. The CDR3 DNA follows: TGTGCCAGCAGCCTGGTGGTAGCGGGGGGCTGGCAGTATTTT. As protein: CASSLVVAGGWQYF.

This sequence joins TRBV29-1 and TRBJ1-2, with TRBD1 matching over 8 bases. With 3 bases clipped from V and 4 bases from J, the junction kept 10 bases outside the gene matches. The CDR3 contains 15 residues. Germline CDR1 is SQVTM and CDR2 is ANQGSEA. CDR3 sequence: CSVDGRGPLGYGYTF. As DNA, the CDR3 is TGCAGCGTTGACGGCAGGGGGCCTTTAGGCTATGGCTACACCTTC.

The chain has TRBV7-2 and TRBJ1-4, with 11 bases matching TRBD1. The germline CDR1 and CDR2 sequences are SGHTA and FQGNSA. The V and J ends lost 7 bases and 7 bases, in that order; junction bases with no gene match: 5. This CDR3 contains 14 residues. The CDR3 protein is CASTTGTGGEKLFF. The CDR3 bases are TGTGCCAGCACCACCGGGACAGGGGGTGAAAAACTGTTTTTT.

The chain uses TRBV28 and TRBJ1-4; possibly TRBD1 for D (5 bases). V lost 4 bases, J lost 7 bases, and 16 bases lay in between. There are 15 residues in the CDR3. Germline CDR1 reads MDHEN; CDR2 reads SYDVKM. This CDR3 is CASSSPGGVVEKLFF. The CDR3 DNA follows: TGTGCCAGCAGTTCACCGGGAGGGGTAGTTGAAAAACTGTTTTTT.

This rearrangement joins TRBV9 to TRBJ2-2, with 7 bases aligning to TRBD1. Trimming cost V 3 bases and J 1 base; bases outside gene matches: 3. Germline-derived CDR1 and CDR2 are SGDLS and YYNGEE. This CDR3 comprises 15 residues. As DNA, the CDR3 is TGTGCCAGCAGCGAGGGACAGAAGAACACCGGGGAGCTGTTTTTT. Translating it yields CASSEGQKNTGELFF.

This clone has a single count. This chain's CDR3 is CASSQEGGMNEQFF. CDR3 in DNA: TGCGCCAGCAGCCAAGAGGGAGGGATGAATGAGCAGTTCTTC. This chain links TRBV4-3 with TRBJ2-1; 7 bases align to TRBD2. The J segment lost 7 bases and the V segment lost 0 bases, leaving 3 bases of the junction unmatched. The CDR3 spans 14 residues. Germline V gene sequence: CDR1 LGHNA, CDR2 YSLEER.

This rearrangement joins TRBV11-2 to TRBJ1-6; D call uncertain. The CDR3 has 16 residues. CDR1 is SGHAT, CDR2 FQNNGV, per germline. Deletions cut 3 bases from V and 9 bases from J, with 18 bases between. CDR3: CASSFDNWPPGSPLHF. The DNA for the CDR3 is TGTGCCAGCAGCTTCGACAACTGGCCTCCCGGTTCACCCCTCCACTTT.

The V gene is TRBV5-4, the J gene TRBJ2-7, with 10 bases that match TRBD2. The CDR3 totals 15 residues. Germline lookup yields CDR1 SGHNT and CDR2 YYREEE (reference sequence). V lost 0 bases, J lost 0 bases, and 0 bases stayed unmatched. CDR3 DNA: TGTGCCAGCAGCTTGGCTAGCGGGAGCTCCTACGAGCAGTACTTC. Its translation is CASSLASGSSYEQYF.

V and J are TRBV21-1 and TRBJ2-7; the D call of TRBD1 is as the table states it, not checked on the DNA. TRBV21-1 is recorded as a pseudogene. The CDR3 runs 15 residues. The CDR3 DNA reads as TGTGCCAGGAGTAGGGGAGGGACAGGGGACTACGAGCAGTACTTC. Residues: CARSRGGTGDYEQYF.

This chain uses TRBV19 with TRBJ1-2; D unclear. V was shortened by 4 bases and J by 4 bases, with 4 bases between the two germline ends. Germline values: CDR1 LNHDA, CDR2 SQIVND (reference sequence). This CDR3 region has 11 residues. CDR3 bases: TGTGCCAGTAGTACGGGCTATGGCTACACCTTC. Translated: CASSTGYGYTF.

V usage is TRBV6-5 and J usage is TRBJ2-1; D is undetermined. The germline V gene has CDR1 MNHEY and CDR2 SVGAGI. V shed 5 bases and J shed 8 bases, with 10 bases lying between them. The CDR3 runs 12 residues. The CDR3 region has the DNA TGTGCCAGCAGTCCGAGAGCCCATGAGCAGTTCTTC. Translated, it gives CASSPRAHEQFF.

The chain couples TRBV5-4 to TRBJ1-4, with D tentatively TRBD1 (6 bases). Germline V gene data show CDR1 as SGHNT and CDR2 as YYREEE (reference sequence). The CDR3 covers 14 residues. V lost 4 bases to trimming and J lost 8 bases, with 15 bases between them. The CDR3 loop reads CASSPRGAGEKLFF. The CDR3 DNA is TGTGCCAGCAGCCCCCGGGGGGCTGGAGAAAAACTGTTTTTT. The full variable domain, with the rest looked up from reference TRBV5-4 and TRBJ1-4, is ETGVTQSPTHLIKTRGQQVTLRCSSQSGHNTVSWYQQALGQGPQFIFQYYREEENGRGNFPPRFSGLQFPNYSSELNVNALELDDSALYLCASSPRGAGEKLFFGSGTQLSVL.

V is TRBV29-1 and J is TRBJ1-2; TRBD1 matches 7 bases. Looked up from germline, CDR1 is SQVTM and CDR2 is ANQGSEA. The CDR3 runs to 14 residues. V was clipped by 6 bases and J by 0 bases; unmatched bases: 7. The CDR3 region has the DNA TGCAGCGTGCTTCGGGACAGTTCTAACTATGGCTACACCTTC. Translating gives CSVLRDSSNYGYTF.

This clone has only one observation. This rearrangement joins TRBV7-2 to TRBJ1-5; D unclear. The germline V gene has CDR1 SGHTA and CDR2 FQGNSA. V was clipped by 6 bases and J by 0 bases, with 6 bases between them. The CDR3 totals 13 residues. DNA of the CDR3: TGTGCCAGCAGATCTTCTAGCAATCAGCCCCAGCATTTT. It specifies CASRSSSNQPQHF.

This rearrangement joins TRBV28 to TRBJ2-4; 7 bases agree with TRBD1. Germline values: CDR1 MDHEN, CDR2 SYDVKM. V gave up 3 bases and J gave up 7 bases; unmatched junction bases: 0. CDR3 size: 12 residues. The CDR3 protein is CASSFRGNIQYF. The CDR3 DNA sequence: TGTGCCAGCAGTTTCAGGGGGAACATTCAGTACTTC.

The chain employs TRBV18 and TRBJ2-3; 8 nucleotides line up with TRBD2. The trim removed 3 bases at V and 2 bases at J, leaving 7 bases unmatched. Germline assignment: CDR1 KGHSH and CDR2 LQKENI. CDR3 length: 16 amino acids. CDR3 amino acids: CASSPVAGRLTDTQYF. The CDR3 coding sequence is TGTGCCAGCTCACCCGTAGCGGGGAGACTCACAGATACGCAGTATTTT.